This record looks at one TCR beta chain sequence and its context. The data stem from a study of blood T cell repertoires in COVID-19. Some clones are missing from TCRdb's copy, which holds only in-frame ones; the method was immunoSEQ multiplex PCR. The repertoire includes 40,000 to 55,000 clones, 84% of them detected once, and about 2.5% sits in the top ten. The V and J ends lost 6 bases and 4 bases respectively, with 12 bases between them. The CDR3 is 13 amino acids. CDR1 and CDR2 (germline): MNHEY, SVGAGI. This chain links TRBV6-5 with TRBJ1-1; tentative D call: TRBD1 (6 bases). The clonotype originates from a man in his forties or fifties with acute or convalescent COVID-19. Material for sequencing was peripheral blood. The CDR3 sequence: CASRRGGSTEAFF. CDR3 nucleotide sequence: TGTGCCAGCAGGAGGGGGGGGAGCACTGAAGCTTTCTTT.